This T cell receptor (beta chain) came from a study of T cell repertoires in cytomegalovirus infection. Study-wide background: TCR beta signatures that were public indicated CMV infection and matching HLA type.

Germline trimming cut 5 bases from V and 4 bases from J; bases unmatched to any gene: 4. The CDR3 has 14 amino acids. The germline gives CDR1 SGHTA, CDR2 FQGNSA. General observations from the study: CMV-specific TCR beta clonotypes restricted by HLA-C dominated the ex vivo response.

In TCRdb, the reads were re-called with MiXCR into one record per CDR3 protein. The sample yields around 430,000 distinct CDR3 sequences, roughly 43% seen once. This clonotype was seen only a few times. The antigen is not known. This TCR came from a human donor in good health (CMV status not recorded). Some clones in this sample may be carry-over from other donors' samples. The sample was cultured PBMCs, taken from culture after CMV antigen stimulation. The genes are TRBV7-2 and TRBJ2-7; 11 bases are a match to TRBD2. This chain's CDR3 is CASSDTSGGYEQYF. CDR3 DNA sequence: TGTGCCAGCAGCGATACTAGCGGGGGATACGAGCAGTACTTC.